This T cell receptor (beta chain) was sequenced for a study of T cell responses to AZD1222 COVID-19 vaccine. This clone was found once. Its antigen is still unknown. Study-level results: Following two doses of AZD1222, Spike-specific TCR breadth and depth rose. Clonal diversity may have been underestimated in mostly white British donors. Reportedly, nearly half of unique spike TCRs recognized epitopes outside B.1.351/B.1.1.7 mutations.

The CDR3 covers 13 residues. The V gene's germline CDR1 is LGHDT and CDR2 YNNKEL (reference sequence). Trimming left V 8 bases short and J 0 bases short, with 5 bases between. Assay used: immunoSEQ multiplex PCR; TCRdb lists only in-frame clones, some missing. The table has around 99,000 clones, roughly 89% seen once; the top ten hold about 20%. This TCR derives from an adult in good health. The V gene is TRBV3-1 (or the pseudogene TRBV3-2), the J gene TRBJ2-6; no definite D call. The input for sequencing was peripheral blood, taken on day 0 of AZD1222 vaccination. CDR3 in DNA: TGTGCCAGCTTGGCCTCTGGGGCCAACGTCCTGACTTTC. Residues: CASLASGANVLTF.